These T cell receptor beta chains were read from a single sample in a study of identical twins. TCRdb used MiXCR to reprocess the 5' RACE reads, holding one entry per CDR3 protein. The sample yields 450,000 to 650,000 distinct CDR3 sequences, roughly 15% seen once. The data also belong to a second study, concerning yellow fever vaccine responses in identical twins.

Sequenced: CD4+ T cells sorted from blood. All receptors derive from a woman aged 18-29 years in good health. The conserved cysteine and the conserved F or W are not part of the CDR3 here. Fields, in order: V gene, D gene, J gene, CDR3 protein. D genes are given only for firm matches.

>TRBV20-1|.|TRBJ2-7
SARVPASSYEQY
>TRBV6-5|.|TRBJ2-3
ASSYSVRADTQY
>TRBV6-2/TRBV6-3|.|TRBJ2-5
ASRRAGETQY
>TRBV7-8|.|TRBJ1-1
ASSLVTVRAF
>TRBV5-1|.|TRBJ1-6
ASSLVGEYNSPLH
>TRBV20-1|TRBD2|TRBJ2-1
SARDESGRAENEQF
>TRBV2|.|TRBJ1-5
ASGWGGSDNQPQH
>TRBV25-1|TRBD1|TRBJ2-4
ASGPGQGMIQNIQY
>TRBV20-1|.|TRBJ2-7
SASGVSYEQY
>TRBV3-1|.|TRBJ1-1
ASSQVPGNTEAF
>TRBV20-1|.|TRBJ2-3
SALGNTDTQY
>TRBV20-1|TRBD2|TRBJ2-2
SARGTINTGELF
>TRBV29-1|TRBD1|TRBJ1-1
SLSLTGAFTEAF
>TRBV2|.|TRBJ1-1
ASSDQGLGTEAF
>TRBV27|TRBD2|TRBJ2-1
ASSSPLAGPGRNEQF
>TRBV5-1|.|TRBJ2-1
ASSRTSYNEQF
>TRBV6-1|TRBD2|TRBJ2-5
ASSPPPGRLSGKKETQY
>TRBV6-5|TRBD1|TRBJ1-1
ASSYDRQGVSWGTEAF
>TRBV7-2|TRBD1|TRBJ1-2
ASSTTGNYGYT
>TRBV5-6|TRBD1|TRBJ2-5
ASSPDRAETQY
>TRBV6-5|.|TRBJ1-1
ASSYSVEVNTEAF
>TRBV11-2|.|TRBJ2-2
ASSLGFERSGNTGELF
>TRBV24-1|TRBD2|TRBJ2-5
ATSDPSSGRNQETQY
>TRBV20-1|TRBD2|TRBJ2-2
SAYGTSGGELF
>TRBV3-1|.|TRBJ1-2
ASSQRGLGGYT
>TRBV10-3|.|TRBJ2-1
AISQGSGNEQF
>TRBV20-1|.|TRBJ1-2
SARGGWGGGYT
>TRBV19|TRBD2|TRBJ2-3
ATTPGRGGTDTQY
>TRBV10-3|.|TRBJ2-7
AISEHPYEQY
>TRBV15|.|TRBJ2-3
ATSIRGSTDTQY
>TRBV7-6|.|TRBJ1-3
ASSLARSSGNTIY
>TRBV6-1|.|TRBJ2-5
ASSGTRQVQETQY
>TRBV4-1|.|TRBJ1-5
ASSQGGTGYNQPQH
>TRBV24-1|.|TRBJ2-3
ATRPGGIHDLPDTQY
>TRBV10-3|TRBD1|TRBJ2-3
ATQQGVPLY
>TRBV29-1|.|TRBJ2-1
SVAGGARQYNEQF
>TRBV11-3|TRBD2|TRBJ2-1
ASSFKRERGNEQF
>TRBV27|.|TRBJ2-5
ASSHRGGQETQY
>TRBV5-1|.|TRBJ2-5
ASSPASIETQY
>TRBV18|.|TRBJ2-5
ASSPVLVGETQY
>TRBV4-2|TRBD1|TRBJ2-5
ASSLGTGEWETQY
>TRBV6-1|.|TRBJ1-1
ASRLGKNEAF
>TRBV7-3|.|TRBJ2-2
ASSPNGGTGELF
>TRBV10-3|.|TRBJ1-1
AISEGTRDTEAF
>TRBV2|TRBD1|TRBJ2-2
ASKRQGNTGELF
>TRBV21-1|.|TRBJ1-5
ASSKAVRPRGNQPQH
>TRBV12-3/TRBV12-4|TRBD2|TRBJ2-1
ASSLRREDEQF
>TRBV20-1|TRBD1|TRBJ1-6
SASRGTGGDSPLH
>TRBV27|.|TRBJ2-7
ASSLAKYYEQY
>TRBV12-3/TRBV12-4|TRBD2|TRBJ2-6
ASSFASGMAGANVLT